These 20 T cell receptor beta chains originate from one sample sequenced in a study of CD8 T cells in Susac syndrome. RNA, at roughly 0.45 to 1 ug, was reverse transcribed with random hexamers. In TCRdb, the immunoSEQ multiplex PCR reads were re-called with MiXCR into one record per CDR3 protein. The sample has under 80,000 distinct CDR3 sequences; under 95% are singletons. Material: CD4+ T cells from PBMCs. The receptors derive from a human donor with Susac syndrome.

This sequence joins TRBV14 and TRBJ1-1; D is unresolved. The CDR3 consists of 17 residues. Germline V gives CDR1 SGHDN, CDR2 FVKESK. The ends were cut back, 4 bases at V and 0 bases at J, with 18 bases in the middle. CDR3 residues: CASSLPVRAAMNTEAFF. CDR3 sequence (DNA): TGTGCCAGCAGCCTCCCGGTTCGGGCAGCGATGAACACTGAAGCTTTCTTT.

This chain connects TRBV7-8 to TRBJ1-3; D unresolved. V lost 5 bases to trimming and J lost 1 base, with 9 bases between them. Per germline, CDR1 SGHVS and CDR2 FQNEAQ. This CDR3 region has 14 residues. The CDR3, as DNA: TGTGCCAGCAGCCTGGATCTATCTGGAAACACCATATATTTT. Residues: CASSLDLSGNTIYF. Complete variable domain (other parts from reference TRBV7-8 and TRBJ1-3): GAGVSQSPRYKVAKRGQDVALRCDPISGHVSLFWYQQALGQGPEFLTYFQNEAQLDKSGLPSDRFFAERPEGSVSTLKIQRTQQEDSAVYLCASSLDLSGNTIYFGEGSWLTVV.

The rearrangement uses TRBV20-1 and TRBJ2-5; 7 nucleotides align to TRBD2. The V segment lost 3 bases and the J segment 1 base; nucleotides outside the gene matches: 2. Looked up from germline, CDR1 is DFQATT and CDR2 is SNEGSKA (reference sequence). The CDR3 runs to 13 residues. Written as DNA, the CDR3 is TGCAGTGCTAGGGTAGCGGGCCAAGAGACCCAGTACTTC. This translates into CSARVAGQETQYF.

The genes are TRBV12-3 or TRBV12-4 and TRBJ2-7, with TRBD2 matching over 11 bases. This CDR3 region has 15 residues. V lost 6 bases, J lost 0 bases, and 4 bases stayed unmatched. DNA for the CDR3: TGTGCCAGCAGGCTAGCGGGGGGAAACTCCTACGAGCAGTACTTC. It is translated as CASRLAGGNSYEQYF.

The DNA for the CDR3 is TGTGCCAGCAGTTACAGTCCAGGGCAGAACACCGGGGAGCTGTTTTTT. Protein product: CASSYSPGQNTGELFF. V usage is TRBV6-6 and J usage is TRBJ2-2, with D tentatively TRBD1 (5 bases). CDR1 is MNHNY and CDR2 is SVGAGI in the germline V gene (reference sequence). The CDR3 extends over 16 amino acids. V lost 2 bases and J lost 1, with 11 bases in between.

This chain links TRBV7-9 with TRBJ1-2; D not resolved. V was pared by 4 bases and J by 6 bases, with 12 bases between. The CDR3 is 13 residues long. Germline CDR1 SEHNR, CDR2 FQNEAQ (reference sequence). The CDR3 sequence: CASSWKVVDGYTF. CDR3 DNA: TGTGCCAGCAGCTGGAAGGTCGTTGATGGCTACACCTTC.

This clonotype showed up just once. The genes are TRBV9 and TRBJ2-2, with D perhaps matching TRBD2 (6 bases). The CDR3 totals 15 residues. Germline V gives CDR1 SGDLS, CDR2 YYNGEE. Trimming shortened V by 0 bases and J by 4 bases, and 10 bases separated the two germline ends. CDR3 residues: CASSVGVAATGELFF. The CDR3 DNA sequence: TGTGCCAGCAGCGTAGGGGTAGCGGCCACCGGGGAGCTGTTTTTT.

The CDR3 loop reads CASSPTWASGRANEQFF. In nucleotides, the CDR3 is TGTGCCAGCAGCCCTACCTGGGCTAGCGGGAGAGCCAATGAGCAGTTCTTC. The rearrangement joins TRBV7-2 to TRBJ2-1, with 10 positions matching TRBD2. CDR1 and CDR2 from the germline V gene are SGHTA and FQGNSA. This CDR3 contains 17 residues. V lost 5 bases, J lost 6 bases, and 13 bases stayed unmatched.

The chain recombines TRBV20-1 with TRBJ2-2; 14 bases fit TRBD2. Germline trimming cut 3 bases from V and 5 bases from J; bases unmatched to any gene: 5. The CDR3 sequence is 16 residues long. Germline V gene sequence: CDR1 DFQATT, CDR2 SNEGSKA (reference sequence). The chain's CDR3 is CSASSGLAGVTGELFF. CDR3 sequence (DNA): TGCAGTGCTAGCTCGGGACTAGCGGGAGTAACCGGGGAGCTGTTTTTT.

This chain uses TRBV4-2 with TRBJ2-7; 16 bases are a match to TRBD2. The trim removed 1 base at V and 3 bases at J, leaving 6 bases unmatched. CDR1 LGHNA and CDR2 YNFKEQ come from the germline V gene. This CDR3 has 18 amino acids. The CDR3 DNA sequence: TGTGCCAGCAGCCAAGCCGACGGGACTAGCGGGGGGGACTACGAGCAGTACTTC. Protein sequence: CASSQADGTSGGDYEQYF.

The rearrangement links TRBV5-4 to TRBJ2-1, with no clear D. Trimming took 0 bases from V and 6 from J, leaving 7 bases between them. The CDR3 contains 13 residues. Germline V gene sequence: CDR1 SGHNT, CDR2 YYREEE (reference sequence). The CDR3 sequence is CASSLVSRNEQFF. As DNA, the CDR3 is TGTGCCAGCAGCTTGGTATCTCGCAATGAGCAGTTCTTC.

This clonotype showed up just once. V is TRBV7-2 and J is TRBJ2-3, with D unresolved. This CDR3 is 14 amino acids long. V shed 6 bases and J shed 2 bases, with 12 bases lying between them. CDR1 and CDR2 from the germline V gene are SGHTA and FQGNSA. The CDR3 DNA is TGTGCCAGCAGGCAGCTGACTCACACAGATACGCAGTATTTT. Translation gives CASRQLTHTDTQYF.

This chain connects TRBV29-1 to TRBJ2-7, with TRBD2 matching 9 bases. Germline V gene sequence: CDR1 SQVTM, CDR2 ANQGSEA. V was clipped by 6 bases and J by 2 bases; unmatched bases: 14. The CDR3 loop spans 16 amino acids. CDR3 in DNA: TGCAGCGTAGAGGGGGCGAGCGGGAGGACCCCCTACGAGCAGTACTTC. It codes for CSVEGASGRTPYEQYF.

This clonotype was detected a few times. The chain carries TRBV5-1 and TRBJ2-6; 7 bases agree with TRBD1. CDR1 is SGHRS, CDR2 YFSETQ, per germline. This CDR3 contains 18 residues. J was trimmed by 2 bases and V by 0 bases; bases with no gene match: 8. CDR3 loop: CASSLADRVGTGANVLTF. CDR3 coding DNA: TGCGCCAGCAGCTTGGCCGACAGGGTAGGAACTGGGGCCAACGTCCTGACTTTC.

The CDR3 spells CASSQSRDTEAFF. The CDR3 region has the DNA TGTGCCAGCAGCCAATCGAGAGACACTGAAGCTTTCTTT. This sequence joins TRBV16 and TRBJ1-1; D remains unclear. Between the trimmed V and J ends, which lost 0 bases and 3 bases, there was a span of 5 bases. The germline V gene has CDR1 KGHSY and CDR2 FQNENV. This CDR3 spans 13 amino acids.

The chain employs TRBV6-6 and TRBJ2-2, with no clear D. CDR1 MNHNY and CDR2 SVGAGI come from the germline V gene (reference sequence). This CDR3 has 14 residues. V was pared by 6 bases and J by 6 bases, with 14 bases between. The CDR3 bases are TGTGCCAGCAGAAACCCCCACGTTGCCGGGGAGCTGTTTTTT. It is translated as CASRNPHVAGELFF.

V gene TRBV6-1 combines with J gene TRBJ2-1; 11 nucleotides match TRBD1. The V segment lost 9 bases and the J segment 5 bases; nucleotides outside the gene matches: 6. This CDR3 region has 14 residues. CDR1 and CDR2 from the germline V gene are MNHNS and SASEGT. The CDR3 DNA follows: TGTGCCAGTGCTTTGGACAGGGGGCACAATGAGCAGTTCTTC. Its translation: CASALDRGHNEQFF.

J is TRBJ2-7 and V is TRBV29-1, with unresolved D. The CDR3 consists of 11 residues. The germline V gene encodes CDR1 SQVTM and CDR2 ANQGSEA. The germline V and J ends were trimmed by 6 bases and 3 bases, with 9 bases remaining between them. The CDR3 region has the DNA TGCAGCGTGTTTACCAGCTACGAGCAGTACTTC. It is translated as CSVFTSYEQYF.

This clonotype showed up just once. This chain links TRBV25-1 with TRBJ2-1, with 8 bases lining up with TRBD1. Per germline, CDR1 MGHDK and CDR2 SYGVNS. Losses at the gene ends were 6 bases for V and 6 bases for J; bases not matched to a gene: 4. The length of the CDR3 is 13 residues. CDR3 nucleotides: TGTGCCAGCAGAGGACAGGGCCTCAATGAGCAGTTCTTC. As protein: CASRGQGLNEQFF.

The chain uses TRBV2 and TRBJ1-5; no clear D gene. CDR1 is SNHLY and CDR2 is FYNNEI in the germline V gene. The V gene lost 7 bases and the J gene lost 2 bases, with 12 bases spanning the gap. The CDR3 spans 14 residues. The CDR3 DNA reads TGTGCCAGCATGGGGTCCTCGGGCAATCAGCCCCAGCATTTT. It translates to CASMGSSGNQPQHF.